This T cell receptor beta chain was sequenced for a study of vaccination effects on CD4 cells after COVID-19. Some clones are missing from TCRdb's copy, which holds only in-frame ones; the method was immunoSEQ multiplex PCR. The table lists over 10,000 clones, 73% of them singletons, with around 33% in the top ten. Trimming took off 3 bases at V and 0 bases at J, with 7 bases between the two ends. The CDR3 totals 15 residues. The V gene's germline CDR1 is SGHRS and CDR2 YFSETQ. Viral peptide pools were used in the ViraFEST assay to expand antigen-specific CD4+ T cells, and sequencing came afterward. Between days 10 and 11 of culture, CD4+ T cells were separated out. The infection with SARS-CoV-2 (confirmed by PCR) occurred in this person between March and December 2020. Vaccine administered to participants consisted of two doses of either BNT162b2 or mRNA-1273. Notes on this clone: What it binds is unknown.

The chain carries TRBV5-1 and TRBJ2-6; D is uncertain. The sequence derives from a human donor who had a prior SARS-CoV-2 infection. The material sequenced was CD4+ T cells from PBMCs cultured with HCoV-NL63 spike peptides, taken after COVID-19 vaccination. The CDR3 protein is CASSSVSSGANVLTF. The DNA of the CDR3 is TGCGCCAGCAGCTCAGTATCCTCTGGGGCCAACGTCCTGACTTTC. Full variable domain (remainder filled in from reference TRBV5-1 and TRBJ2-6): KAGVTQTPRYLIKTRGQQVTLSCSPISGHRSVSWYQQTPGQGLQFLFEYFSETQRNKGNFPGRFSGRQFSNSRSEMNVSTLELGDSALYLCASSSVSSGANVLTFGAGSRLTVL.